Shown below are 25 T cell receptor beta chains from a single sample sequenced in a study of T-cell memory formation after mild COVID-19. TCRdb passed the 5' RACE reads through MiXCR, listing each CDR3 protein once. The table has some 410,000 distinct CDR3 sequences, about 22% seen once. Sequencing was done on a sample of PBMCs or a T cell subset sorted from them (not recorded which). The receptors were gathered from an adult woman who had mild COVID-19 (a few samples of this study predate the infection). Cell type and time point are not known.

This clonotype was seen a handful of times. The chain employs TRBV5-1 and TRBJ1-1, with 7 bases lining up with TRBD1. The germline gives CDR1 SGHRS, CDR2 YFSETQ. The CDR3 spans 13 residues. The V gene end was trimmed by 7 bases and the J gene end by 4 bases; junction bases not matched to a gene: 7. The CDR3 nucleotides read TGCGCCAGCCGCACCCAGGGGGGCACTGAAGCTTTCTTT. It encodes CASRTQGGTEAFF. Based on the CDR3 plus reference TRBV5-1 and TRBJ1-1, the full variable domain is KAGVTQTPRYLIKTRGQQVTLSCSPISGHRSVSWYQQTPGQGLQFLFEYFSETQRNKGNFPGRFSGRQFSNSRSEMNVSTLELGDSALYLCASRTQGGTEAFFGQGTRLTVV.

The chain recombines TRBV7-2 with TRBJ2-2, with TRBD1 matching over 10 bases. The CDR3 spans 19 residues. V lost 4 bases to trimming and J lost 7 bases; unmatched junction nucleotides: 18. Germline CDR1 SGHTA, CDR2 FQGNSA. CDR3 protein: CASSSPWGQGPQVLGELFF. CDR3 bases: TGTGCCAGCAGCTCCCCCTGGGGACAGGGGCCCCAGGTCCTCGGGGAGCTGTTTTTT.

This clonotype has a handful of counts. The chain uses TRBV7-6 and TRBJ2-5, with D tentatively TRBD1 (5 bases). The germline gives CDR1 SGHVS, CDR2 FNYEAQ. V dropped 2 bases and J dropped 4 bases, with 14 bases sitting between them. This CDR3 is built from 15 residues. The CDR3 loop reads CASSLQGALLETQYF. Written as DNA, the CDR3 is TGTGCCAGCAGCTTACAAGGGGCGCTATTAGAGACCCAGTACTTC.

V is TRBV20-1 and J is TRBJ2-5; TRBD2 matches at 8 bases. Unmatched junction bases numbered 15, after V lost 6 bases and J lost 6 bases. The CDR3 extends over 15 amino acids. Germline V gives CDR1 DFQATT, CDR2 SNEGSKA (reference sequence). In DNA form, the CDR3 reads TGCAGTGCCCCCCATGTCCCGGGAGGGATGAAGACCCAGTACTTC. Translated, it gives CSAPHVPGGMKTQYF.

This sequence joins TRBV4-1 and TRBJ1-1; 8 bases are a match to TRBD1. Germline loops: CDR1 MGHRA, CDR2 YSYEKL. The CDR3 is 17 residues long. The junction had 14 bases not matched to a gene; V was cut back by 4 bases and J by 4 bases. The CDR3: CASSRERRQGLSTEAFF. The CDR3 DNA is TGCGCCAGCAGCCGCGAGCGCCGACAGGGGTTATCCACTGAAGCTTTCTTT.

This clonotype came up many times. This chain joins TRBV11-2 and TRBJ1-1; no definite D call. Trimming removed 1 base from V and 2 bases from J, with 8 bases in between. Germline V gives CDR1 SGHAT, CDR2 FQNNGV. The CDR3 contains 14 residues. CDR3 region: CASSLGAVNTEAFF. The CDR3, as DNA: TGTGCCAGCAGCTTAGGGGCGGTTAACACTGAAGCTTTCTTT.

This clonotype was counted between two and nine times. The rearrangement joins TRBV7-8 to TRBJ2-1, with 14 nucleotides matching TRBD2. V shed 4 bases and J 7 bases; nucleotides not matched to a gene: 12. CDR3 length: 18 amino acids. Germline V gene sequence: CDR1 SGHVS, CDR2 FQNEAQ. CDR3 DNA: TGTGCCAGCAGCTCAGGACTAGCGGGGGGCCAGGGTTGGAATGAGCAGTTCTTC. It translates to CASSSGLAGGQGWNEQFF.

CDR3 region: CASSAWDVSYEQYF. For the CDR3, the DNA is TGTGCCAGCAGCGCTTGGGACGTCTCCTACGAGCAGTACTTC. The rearrangement uses TRBV9 and TRBJ2-7; TRBD1 or TRBD2 may be the D gene (5 bases each). Germline V gives CDR1 SGDLS, CDR2 YYNGEE. V was trimmed by 3 bases and J by 0 bases, leaving 10 bases between them. CDR3 length equals 14 residues.

As DNA, the CDR3 is TGTGCCTGGAGTGGAAGTTACGGAGGGTCAGGGAGGTACTACGAGCAGTACTTC. Amino acids: CAWSGSYGGSGRYYEQYF. The genes are TRBV30 and TRBJ2-7, with a weak D call TRBD2 (6 bases). The CDR3 consists of 18 residues. The germline V gene has CDR1 GTSNPN and CDR2 SVGIG (reference sequence). V gave up 1 base and J gave up 3 bases, with 25 bases separating them.

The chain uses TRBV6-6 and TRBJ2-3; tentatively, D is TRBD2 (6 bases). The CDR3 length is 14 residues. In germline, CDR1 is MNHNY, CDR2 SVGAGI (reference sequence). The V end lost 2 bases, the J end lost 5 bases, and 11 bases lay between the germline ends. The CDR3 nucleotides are TGTGCCAGCAGTTACCAACGGGGGATAGATACGCAGTATTTT. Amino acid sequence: CASSYQRGIDTQYF.

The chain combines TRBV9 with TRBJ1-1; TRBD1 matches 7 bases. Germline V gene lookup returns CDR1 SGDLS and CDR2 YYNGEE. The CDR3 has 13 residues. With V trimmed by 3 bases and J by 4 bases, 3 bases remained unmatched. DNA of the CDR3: TGTGCCAGCAGCGATGACAGGGTCACTGAAGCTTTCTTT. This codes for CASSDDRVTEAFF.

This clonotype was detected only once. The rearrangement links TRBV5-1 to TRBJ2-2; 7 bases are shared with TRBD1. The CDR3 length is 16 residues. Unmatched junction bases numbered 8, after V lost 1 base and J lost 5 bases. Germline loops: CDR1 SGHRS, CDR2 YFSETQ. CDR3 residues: CASSLRGLEGTGELFF. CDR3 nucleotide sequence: TGCGCCAGCAGCTTGAGGGGGCTAGAAGGGACCGGGGAGCTGTTTTTT.

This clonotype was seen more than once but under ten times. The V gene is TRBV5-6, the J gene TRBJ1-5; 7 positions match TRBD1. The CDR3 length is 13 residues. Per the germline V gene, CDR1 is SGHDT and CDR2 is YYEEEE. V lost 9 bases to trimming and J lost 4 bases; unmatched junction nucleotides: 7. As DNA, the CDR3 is TGTGCCAAAAACAGGGGCCAAAATCAGCCCCAGCATTTT. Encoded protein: CAKNRGQNQPQHF.

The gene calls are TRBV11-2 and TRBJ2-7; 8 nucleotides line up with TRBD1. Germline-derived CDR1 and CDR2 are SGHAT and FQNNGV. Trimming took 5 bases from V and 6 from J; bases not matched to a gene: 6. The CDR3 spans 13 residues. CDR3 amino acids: CASSHGTGGEQYF. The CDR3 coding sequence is TGTGCCAGCAGCCATGGGACAGGTGGCGAGCAGTACTTC. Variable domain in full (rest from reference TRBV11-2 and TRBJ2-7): EAGVAQSPRYKIIEKRQSVAFWCNPISGHATLYWYQQILGQGPKLLIQFQNNGVVDDSQLPKDRFSAERLKGVDSTLKIQPAKLEDSAVYLCASSHGTGGEQYFGPGTRLTVT.

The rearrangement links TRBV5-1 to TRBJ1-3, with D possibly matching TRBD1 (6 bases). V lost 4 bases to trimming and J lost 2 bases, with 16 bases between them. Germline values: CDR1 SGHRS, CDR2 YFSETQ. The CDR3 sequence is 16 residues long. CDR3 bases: TGCGCCAGCAGCCTTCAAGGAGGGGGGGCTGGAAACACCATATATTTT. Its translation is CASSLQGGGAGNTIYF.

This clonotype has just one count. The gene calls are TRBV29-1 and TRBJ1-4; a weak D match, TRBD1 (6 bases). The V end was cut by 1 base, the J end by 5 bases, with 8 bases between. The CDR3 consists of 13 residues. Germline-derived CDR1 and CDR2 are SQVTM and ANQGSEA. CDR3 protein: CSVEVGQNEKLFF. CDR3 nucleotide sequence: TGCAGCGTTGAAGTAGGACAGAATGAAAAACTGTTTTTT.

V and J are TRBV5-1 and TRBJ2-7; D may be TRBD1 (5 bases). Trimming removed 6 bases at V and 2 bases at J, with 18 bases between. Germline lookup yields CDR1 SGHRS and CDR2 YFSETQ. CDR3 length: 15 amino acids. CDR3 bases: TGCGCCAGCAAATTTGACCTAGGGGTAACCTACGAGCAGTACTTC. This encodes CASKFDLGVTYEQYF.

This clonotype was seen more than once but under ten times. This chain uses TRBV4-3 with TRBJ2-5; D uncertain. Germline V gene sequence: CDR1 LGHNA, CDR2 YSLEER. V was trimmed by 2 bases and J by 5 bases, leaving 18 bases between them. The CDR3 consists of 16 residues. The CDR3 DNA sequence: TGCGCCAGCAGCCAAAACTACGGACCGCCTGTTGAGACCCAGTACTTC. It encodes CASSQNYGPPVETQYF.

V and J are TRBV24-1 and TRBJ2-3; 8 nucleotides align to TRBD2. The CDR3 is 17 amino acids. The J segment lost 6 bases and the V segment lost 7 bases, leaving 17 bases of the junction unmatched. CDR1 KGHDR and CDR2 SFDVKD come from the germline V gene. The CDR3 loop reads CATSPGLVGNGGDTQYF. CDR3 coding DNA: TGTGCCACCAGCCCGGGACTAGTGGGAAACGGGGGGGATACGCAGTATTTT.

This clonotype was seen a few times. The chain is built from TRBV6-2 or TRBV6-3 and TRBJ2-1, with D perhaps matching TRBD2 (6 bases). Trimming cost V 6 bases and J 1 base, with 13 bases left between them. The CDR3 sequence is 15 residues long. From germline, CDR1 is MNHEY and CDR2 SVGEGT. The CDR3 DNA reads TGTGCCAGCAGGGCTTGGAGGGTGTCCTACAATGAGCAGTTCTTC. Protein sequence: CASRAWRVSYNEQFF.

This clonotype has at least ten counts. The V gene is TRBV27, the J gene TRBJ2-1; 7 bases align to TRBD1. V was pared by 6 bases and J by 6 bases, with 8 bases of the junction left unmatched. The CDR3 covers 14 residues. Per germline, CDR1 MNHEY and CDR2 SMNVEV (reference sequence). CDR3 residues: CASRQGRVVNEQFF. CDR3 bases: TGTGCCAGCAGACAGGGGAGAGTTGTCAATGAGCAGTTCTTC.

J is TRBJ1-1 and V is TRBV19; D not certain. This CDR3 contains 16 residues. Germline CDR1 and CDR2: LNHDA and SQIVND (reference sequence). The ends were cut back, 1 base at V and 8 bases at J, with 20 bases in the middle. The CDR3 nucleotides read TGTGCCAGTAGTATAGGGCCGGGCCCCGCCATTGCCGAAGCTTTCTTT. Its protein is CASSIGPGPAIAEAFF. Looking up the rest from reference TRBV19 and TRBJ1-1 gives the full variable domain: DGGITQSPKYLFRKEGQNVTLSCEQNLNHDAMYWYRQDPGQGLRLIYYSQIVNDFQKGDIAEGYSVSREKKESFPLTVTSAQKNPTAFYLCASSIGPGPAIAEAFFGQGTRLTVV.

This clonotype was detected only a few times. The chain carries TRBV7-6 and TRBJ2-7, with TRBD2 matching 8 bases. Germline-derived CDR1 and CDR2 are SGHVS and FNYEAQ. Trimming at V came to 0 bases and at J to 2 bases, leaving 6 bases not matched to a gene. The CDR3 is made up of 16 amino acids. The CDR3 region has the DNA TGTGCCAGCAGCTTAGCGACTGGCGGGGGGACCTACGAGCAGTACTTC. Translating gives CASSLATGGGTYEQYF. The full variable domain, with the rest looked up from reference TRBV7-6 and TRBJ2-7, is GAGVSQSPRYKVTKRGQDVALRCDPISGHVSLYWYRQALGQGPEFLTYFNYEAQQDKSGLPNDRFSAERPEGSISTLTIQRTEQRDSAMYRCASSLATGGGTYEQYFGPGTRLTVT.

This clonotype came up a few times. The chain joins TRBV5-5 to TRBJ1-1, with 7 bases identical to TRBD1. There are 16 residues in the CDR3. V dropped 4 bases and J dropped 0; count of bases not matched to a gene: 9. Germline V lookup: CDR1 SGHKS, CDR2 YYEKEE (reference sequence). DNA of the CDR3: TGTGCCAGCAGCATTAGGGCAGGGGGATTGAACACTGAAGCTTTCTTT. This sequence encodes CASSIRAGGLNTEAFF.

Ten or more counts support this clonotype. This CDR3 is CASSRTSDTGELFF. CDR3 in DNA: TGTGCCAGCAGTAGGACTAGCGACACCGGGGAGCTGTTTTTT. The rearrangement uses TRBV6-2 or TRBV6-3 and TRBJ2-2; 9 bases line up with TRBD2. Unmatched junction bases numbered 1, after V lost 5 bases and J lost 3 bases. This CDR3 spans 14 amino acids. From germline, CDR1 is MNHEY and CDR2 SVGEGT.